Listed below are T cell receptor beta chains from one sample, sequenced in a study of shared clonotypes between healthy human individuals. The protocol was immunoSEQ multiplex PCR, while the TCRdb copy is restricted to in-frame clones and leaves out a portion. Found here are about 1,800,000 clones, approximately 94% of them singletons; the top ten hold under 1.5%. The sample consisted of naive CD8+ T cells sorted from blood. All receptors derive from a man aged 18-30 years in good health. Both conserved end residues are part of each CDR3. Each record gives: V gene, clone size, D gene, J gene, CDR3 protein, CDR3 DNA. The D gene is left open where the match is weak. Clone size appears in some rows only: once, few, many, or a class for an expanded clone.

V gene: TRBV5-1; clone size: NA; D gene: NA; J gene: TRBJ2-2; CDR3 protein: CASRIAYTGELFF; CDR3 DNA: TGCGCCAGCCGGATAGCCTACACCGGGGAGCTGTTTTTT
V gene: TRBV7-9; clone size: once; D gene: NA; J gene: TRBJ2-1; CDR3 protein: CASSLQGRPTDEQFF; CDR3 DNA: TGTGCCAGCAGCTTACAGGGGCGGCCGACCGATGAGCAGTTCTTC
V gene: TRBV4-1; clone size: NA; D gene: NA; J gene: TRBJ2-7; CDR3 protein: CASSATGWPYEQYF; CDR3 DNA: TGCGCCAGCAGCGCGACAGGCTGGCCCTACGAGCAGTACTTC
V gene: TRBV28; clone size: NA; D gene: NA; J gene: TRBJ2-6; CDR3 protein: CASSFFGANVLTF; CDR3 DNA: TGTGCCAGCAGTTTCTTCGGGGCCAACGTCCTGACTTTC
V gene: TRBV4-1; clone size: once; D gene: NA; J gene: TRBJ1-2; CDR3 protein: CASSQGGFGNYGYTF; CDR3 DNA: TGCGCCAGCAGCCAAGGGGGCTTCGGGAACTATGGCTACACCTTC
V gene: TRBV27; clone size: NA; D gene: NA; J gene: TRBJ1-1; CDR3 protein: CASSYSRLTEAFF; CDR3 DNA: TGTGCCAGCAGTTATAGCAGACTCACTGAAGCTTTCTTT
V gene: TRBV19; clone size: NA; D gene: NA; J gene: TRBJ2-2; CDR3 protein: CASSTTSAYTGELFF; CDR3 DNA: TGTGCCAGTAGTACGACTTCGGCCTACACCGGGGAGCTGTTTTTT
V gene: TRBV7-2; clone size: once; D gene: TRBD1; J gene: TRBJ2-1; CDR3 protein: CASSLPDRAYNEQFF; CDR3 DNA: TGTGCCAGCAGCTTACCAGACAGGGCCTACAATGAGCAGTTCTTC
V gene: TRBV13; clone size: once; D gene: TRBD2; J gene: TRBJ2-1; CDR3 protein: CASSLEGTSRVEQFF; CDR3 DNA: TGTGCCAGCAGCTTAGAGGGGACTAGTAGGGTTGAGCAGTTCTTC
V gene: TRBV6-5; clone size: NA; D gene: NA; J gene: TRBJ2-7; CDR3 protein: CASMTATYEQYF; CDR3 DNA: TGTGCCAGCATGACGGCAACCTACGAGCAGTACTTC
V gene: TRBV27; clone size: NA; D gene: TRBD1; J gene: TRBJ2-3; CDR3 protein: CASRRQGSTDTQYF; CDR3 DNA: TGTGCCAGCAGGCGACAGGGAAGCACAGATACGCAGTATTTT
V gene: TRBV4-1; clone size: NA; D gene: TRBD1; J gene: TRBJ2-2; CDR3 protein: CASSHFRQGAYTGELFF; CDR3 DNA: TGCGCCAGCAGCCACTTCAGACAGGGAGCCTACACCGGGGAGCTGTTTTTT
V gene: TRBV4-1; clone size: NA; D gene: NA; J gene: TRBJ2-5; CDR3 protein: CASSQNRDTSGQYF; CDR3 DNA: TGCGCCAGCAGCCAAAACCGGGACACCTCGGGCCAGTACTTC
V gene: TRBV27; clone size: NA; D gene: TRBD1; J gene: TRBJ2-2; CDR3 protein: CASSILGQAGELFF; CDR3 DNA: TGTGCCAGCAGTATACTAGGACAGGCCGGGGAGCTGTTTTTT
V gene: TRBV7-9; clone size: NA; D gene: NA; J gene: TRBJ2-3; CDR3 protein: CASSSRQEIKTDTQYF; CDR3 DNA: TGTGCCAGCAGCTCTCGACAGGAGATAAAAACAGATACGCAGTATTTT
V gene: TRBV7-2; clone size: NA; D gene: NA; J gene: TRBJ1-5; CDR3 protein: CASSPLGGDNQPQHF; CDR3 DNA: TGTGCCAGCAGCCCCCTTGGGGGGGATAATCAGCCCCAGCATTTT
V gene: TRBV9; clone size: NA; D gene: NA; J gene: TRBJ2-2; CDR3 protein: CASSPLIGVTGELFF; CDR3 DNA: TGTGCCAGCAGCCCGCTAATAGGGGTCACCGGGGAGCTGTTTTTT
V gene: TRBV30; clone size: NA; D gene: NA; J gene: TRBJ2-7; CDR3 protein: CAWSADPYEQYF; CDR3 DNA: TGTGCCTGGAGCGCGGACCCCTACGAGCAGTACTTC
V gene: TRBV2; clone size: NA; D gene: NA; J gene: TRBJ1-1; CDR3 protein: CASSEARQLMNTEAFF; CDR3 DNA: TGTGCCAGCAGTGAAGCGCGACAGCTCATGAACACTGAAGCTTTCTTT
V gene: TRBV28; clone size: NA; D gene: TRBD1; J gene: TRBJ1-2; CDR3 protein: CASQNQPPGGSGYTF; CDR3 DNA: TGTGCCAGCCAAAACCAACCGCCAGGGGGCTCTGGCTACACCTTC
V gene: TRBV27; clone size: NA; D gene: NA; J gene: TRBJ2-1; CDR3 protein: CASSLSVVISYNEQFF; CDR3 DNA: TGTGCCAGCAGTTTATCGGTCGTGATTTCCTACAATGAGCAGTTCTTC
V gene: TRBV11-2; clone size: NA; D gene: TRBD1; J gene: TRBJ2-5; CDR3 protein: CASSLLTGVETQYF; CDR3 DNA: TGTGCCAGCAGCTTACTTACAGGGGTGGAGACCCAGTACTTC
V gene: TRBV29-1; clone size: NA; D gene: NA; J gene: TRBJ2-1; CDR3 protein: CSVEGHDEQFF; CDR3 DNA: TGCAGCGTTGAAGGTCATGATGAGCAGTTCTTC